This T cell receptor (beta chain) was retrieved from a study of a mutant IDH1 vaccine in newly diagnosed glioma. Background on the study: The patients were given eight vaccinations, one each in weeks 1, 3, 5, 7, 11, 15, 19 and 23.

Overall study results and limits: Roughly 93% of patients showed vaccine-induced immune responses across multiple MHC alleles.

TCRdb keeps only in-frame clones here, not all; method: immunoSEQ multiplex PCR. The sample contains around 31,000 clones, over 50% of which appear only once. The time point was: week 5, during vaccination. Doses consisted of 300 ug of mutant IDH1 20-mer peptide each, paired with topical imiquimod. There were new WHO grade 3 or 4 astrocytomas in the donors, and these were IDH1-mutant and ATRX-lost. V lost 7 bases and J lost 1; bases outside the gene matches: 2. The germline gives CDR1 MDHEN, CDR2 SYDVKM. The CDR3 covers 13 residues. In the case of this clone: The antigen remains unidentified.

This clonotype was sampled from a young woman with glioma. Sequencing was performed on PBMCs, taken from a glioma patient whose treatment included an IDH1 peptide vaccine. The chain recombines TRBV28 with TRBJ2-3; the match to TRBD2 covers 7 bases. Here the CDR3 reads CASKAGGTDTQYF. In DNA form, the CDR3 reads TGTGCCAGCAAGGCGGGGGGCACAGATACGCAGTATTTT.